The 5 T cell receptor beta chains below come from one sample, sequenced in a study of vaccination and CD4 T cells after COVID-19 (dated by TCRdb to between 2020 and 2023). Libraries were built with PCR. The sample was run on an Illumina iSeq 100. DNA from cultured CD4+ T cells was subjected to TCR sequencing with the Oncomine TCR Beta short-read assay at the Johns Hopkins FTIC core. TCRdb ran its own pipeline on the public reads, namely fastp trimming at Q25 and MiXCR clone calling, and kept in-frame beta chains. Records with the same CDR3 protein are collapsed into one entry carrying the most frequent genes and DNA. The sample profile shows 13,000 or so distinct CDR3 sequences; roughly 70% of them were found once. Clones ranked in the top ten supply more than 25% of the sample. Their specific antigens are unknown. The sample's treatment or condition label is to be understood as: approximately nine-day PBMC culture with coronavirus spike peptide pools or control peptides (ViraFEST assay).

Sequencing used CD4+ T cells from blood, cultured in vitro. The receptors here all came from a human donor who had recovered from COVID-19.

This chain joins TRBV6-2 or TRBV6-3 and TRBJ1-2; D uncertain. The V end was cut by 6 bases, the J end by 4 bases, with 15 bases between. The CDR3 totals 14 residues. Germline values: CDR1 MNHEY, CDR2 SVGEGT. The CDR3 here is CASSRTLLSYGYTF. The CDR3 DNA is TGTGCCAGCAGCCGTACCCTGCTTAGCTATGGCTACACCTTC.

The chain combines TRBV4-1 with TRBJ2-7, with 7 bases identical to TRBD1. CDR1 is MGHRA and CDR2 is YSYEKL in the germline V gene. The V and J ends lost 0 bases and 13 bases, in that order; junction bases with no gene match: 6. CDR3 length: 12 residues. In DNA form, the CDR3 reads TGCGCCAGCAGCCAAGATTCGAGGGGGCTATACTTC. Residues: CASSQDSRGLYF.

This chain links TRBV27 with TRBJ2-3, with 7 nucleotides matching TRBD2. Trimming cost V 6 bases and J 3 bases; bases outside gene matches: 6. CDR3 length equals 14 residues. Germline CDR1 MNHEY, CDR2 SMNVEV (reference sequence). Here the CDR3 reads CASSNKLATDTQYF. In DNA form, the CDR3 reads TGTGCCAGCAGCAATAAACTAGCGACAGATACGCAGTATTTT.

This clonotype has a handful of counts. CDR3 sequence: CASSLLTSGSYEQYF. The CDR3 nucleotides are TGTGCCAGCAGCCTCTTAACGAGCGGGAGCTACGAGCAGTACTTC. This chain connects TRBV4-2 to TRBJ2-7, with 8 bases lining up with TRBD2. The V gene's germline CDR1 is LGHNA and CDR2 YNFKEQ. This CDR3 region has 15 residues. The V and J ends lost 4 bases and 3 bases, in that order; junction bases with no gene match: 8.

This clonotype was observed a handful of times. The chain couples TRBV20-1 to TRBJ1-5; weak D call: TRBD1 (6 bases). Germline values: CDR1 DFQATT, CDR2 SNEGSKA (reference sequence). The CDR3 length is 12 residues. Here the CDR3 DNA reads TGCAGGGTCGGGGGCGCGGGTCAGCCCCAGCATTTT. This codes for CRVGGAGQPQHF.